This T cell receptor beta chain emerged from a study of blood T cells in healthy people across ages. In this sample, this clonotype turned up many times. Sample-barcoded 5' priming and a J-beta primer mix drove a second PCR of about 6 to 11 cycles. TCRdb re-analysed the 5' RACE reads in MiXCR, keeping a single row per CDR3 protein. The profile shows 450,000 to 700,000 distinct CDR3 sequences, about 25% of them singletons. The sample comprised blood. The sequence was obtained from a woman aged 70-85 years in good health.

CDR3 sequence: CASGRDGDEKLFF. The CDR3 DNA is TGTGCTAGTGGTCGGGACGGTGATGAAAAACTGTTTTTT. The chain is built from TRBV12-5 and TRBJ1-4, with D maybe TRBD1 (5 bases). The CDR3 spans 13 residues. Per germline, CDR1 LGHNT and CDR2 FRNRAP. Trimming stripped 5 bases from V and 6 bases from J, with 10 bases between.